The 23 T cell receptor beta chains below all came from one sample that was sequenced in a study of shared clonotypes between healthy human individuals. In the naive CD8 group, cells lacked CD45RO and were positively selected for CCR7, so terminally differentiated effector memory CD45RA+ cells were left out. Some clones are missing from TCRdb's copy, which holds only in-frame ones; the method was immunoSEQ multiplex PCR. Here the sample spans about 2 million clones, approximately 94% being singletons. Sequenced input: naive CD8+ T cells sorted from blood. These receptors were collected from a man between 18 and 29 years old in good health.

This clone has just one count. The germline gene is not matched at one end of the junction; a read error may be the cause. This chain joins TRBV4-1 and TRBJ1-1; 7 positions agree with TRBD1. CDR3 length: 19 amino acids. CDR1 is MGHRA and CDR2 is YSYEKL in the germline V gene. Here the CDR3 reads CASSQEGPVGRGLNTEAFF. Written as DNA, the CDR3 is TGCGCCAGCAGTCAAGAGGGCCCTGTGGGAAGGGGGCTGAACACTGAAGCTTTCTTT.

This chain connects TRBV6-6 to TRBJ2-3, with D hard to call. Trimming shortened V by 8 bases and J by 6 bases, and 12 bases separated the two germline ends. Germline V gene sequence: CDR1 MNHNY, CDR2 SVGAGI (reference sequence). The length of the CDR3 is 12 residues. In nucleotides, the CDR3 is TGTGCCAGCTTCGACTCCCCCGATACGCAGTATTTT. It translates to CASFDSPDTQYF.

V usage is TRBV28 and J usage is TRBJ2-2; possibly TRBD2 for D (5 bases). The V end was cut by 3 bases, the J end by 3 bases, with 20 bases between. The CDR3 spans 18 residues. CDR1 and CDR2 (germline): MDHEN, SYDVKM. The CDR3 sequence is CASSFLLSTPRDTGELFF. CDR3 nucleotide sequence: TGTGCCAGCAGTTTCCTGCTCTCAACGCCGCGGGACACCGGGGAGCTGTTTTTT.

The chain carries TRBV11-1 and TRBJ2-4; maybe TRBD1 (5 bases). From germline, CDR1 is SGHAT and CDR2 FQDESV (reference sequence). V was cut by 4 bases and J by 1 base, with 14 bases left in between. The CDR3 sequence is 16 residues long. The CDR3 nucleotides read TGTGCCAGCAGCTCCAATCAGGGAAGGGCCAAAAACATTCAGTACTTC. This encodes CASSSNQGRAKNIQYF.

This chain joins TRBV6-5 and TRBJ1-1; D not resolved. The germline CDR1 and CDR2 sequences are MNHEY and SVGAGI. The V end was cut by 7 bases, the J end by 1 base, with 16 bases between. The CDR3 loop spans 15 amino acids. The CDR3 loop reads CASIPWEGGNTEAFF. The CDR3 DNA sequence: TGTGCCAGCATCCCCTGGGAGGGAGGGAACACTGAAGCTTTCTTT.

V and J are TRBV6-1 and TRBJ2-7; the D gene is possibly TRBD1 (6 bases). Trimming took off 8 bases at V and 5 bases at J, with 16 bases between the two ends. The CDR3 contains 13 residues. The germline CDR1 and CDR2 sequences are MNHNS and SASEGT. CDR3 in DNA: TGTGCCAGCGGGTACCGGGACATCCACGAGCAGTACTTC. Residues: CASGYRDIHEQYF.

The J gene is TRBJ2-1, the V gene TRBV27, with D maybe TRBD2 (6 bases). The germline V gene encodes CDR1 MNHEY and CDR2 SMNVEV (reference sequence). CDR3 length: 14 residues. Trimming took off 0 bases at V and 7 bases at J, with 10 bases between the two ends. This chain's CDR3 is CASSLSTGENEQFF. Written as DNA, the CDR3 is TGTGCCAGCAGTTTATCTACGGGAGAGAATGAGCAGTTCTTC.

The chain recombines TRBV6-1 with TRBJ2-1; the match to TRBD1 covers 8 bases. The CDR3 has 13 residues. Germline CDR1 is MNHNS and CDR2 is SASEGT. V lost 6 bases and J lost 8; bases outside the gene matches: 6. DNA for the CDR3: TGTGCCAGCAGCACGACAGGGGACGATGAGCAGTTCTTC. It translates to CASSTTGDDEQFF.

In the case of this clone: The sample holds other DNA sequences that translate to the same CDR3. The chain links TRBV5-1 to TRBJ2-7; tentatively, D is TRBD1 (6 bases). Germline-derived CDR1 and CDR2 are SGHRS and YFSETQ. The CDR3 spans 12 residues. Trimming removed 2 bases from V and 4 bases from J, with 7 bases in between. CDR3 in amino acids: CASSLQGYEQYF. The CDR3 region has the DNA TGCGCCAGCAGCTTACAGGGATACGAGCAGTACTTC.

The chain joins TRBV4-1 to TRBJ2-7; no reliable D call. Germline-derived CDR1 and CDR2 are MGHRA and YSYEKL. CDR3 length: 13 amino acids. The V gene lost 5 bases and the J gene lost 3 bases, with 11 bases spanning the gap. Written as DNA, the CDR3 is TGCGCCAGCAGCATGGGAAAGTACTACGAGCAGTACTTC. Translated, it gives CASSMGKYYEQYF.

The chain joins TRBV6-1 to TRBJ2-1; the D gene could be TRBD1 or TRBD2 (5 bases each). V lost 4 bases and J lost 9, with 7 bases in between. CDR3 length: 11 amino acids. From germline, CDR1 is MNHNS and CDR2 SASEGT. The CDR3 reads CASSGGSEQFF. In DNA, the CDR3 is TGTGCCAGCAGTGGGGGGAGTGAGCAGTTCTTC.

This chain's CDR3 is CASSHGLAGRTSTDTQYF. The CDR3 coding sequence is TGCGCCAGCAGCCACGGACTAGCGGGGCGTACTAGCACAGATACGCAGTATTTT. V and J are TRBV5-1 and TRBJ2-3; 12 nucleotides align to TRBD2. This CDR3 region has 18 residues. The V and J ends lost 4 bases and 0 bases, in that order; junction bases with no gene match: 9. Per the germline V gene, CDR1 is SGHRS and CDR2 is YFSETQ.

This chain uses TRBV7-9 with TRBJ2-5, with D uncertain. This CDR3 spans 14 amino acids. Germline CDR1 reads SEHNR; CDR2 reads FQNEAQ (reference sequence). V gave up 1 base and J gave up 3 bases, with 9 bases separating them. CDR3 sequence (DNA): TGTGCCAGCAGCTTAGAGGCGGAAGAAGAGACCCAGTACTTC. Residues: CASSLEAEEETQYF.

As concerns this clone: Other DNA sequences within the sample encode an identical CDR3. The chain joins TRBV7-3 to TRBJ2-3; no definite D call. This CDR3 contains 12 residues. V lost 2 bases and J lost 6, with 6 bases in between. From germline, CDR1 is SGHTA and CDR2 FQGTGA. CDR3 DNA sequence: TGTGCCAGCAGCTTAGGCGCGGATACGCAGTATTTT. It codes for CASSLGADTQYF. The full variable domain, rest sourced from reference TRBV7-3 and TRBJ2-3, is GAGVSQTPSNKVTEKGKYVELRCDPISGHTALYWYRQSLGQGPEFLIYFQGTGAADDSGLPNDRFFAVRPEGSVSTLKIQRTERGDSAVYLCASSLGADTQYFGPGTRLTVL.

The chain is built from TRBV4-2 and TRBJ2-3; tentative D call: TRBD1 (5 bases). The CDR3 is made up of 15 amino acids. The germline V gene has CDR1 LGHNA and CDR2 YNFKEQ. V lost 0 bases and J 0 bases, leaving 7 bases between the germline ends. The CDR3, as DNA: TGTGCCAGCAGCCAAGAATGGGGCAGCACAGATACGCAGTATTTT. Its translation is CASSQEWGSTDTQYF.

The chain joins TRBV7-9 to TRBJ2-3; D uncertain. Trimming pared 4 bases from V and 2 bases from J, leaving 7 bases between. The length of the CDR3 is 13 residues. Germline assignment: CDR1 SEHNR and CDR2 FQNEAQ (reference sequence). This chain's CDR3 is CASSSQYTDTQYF. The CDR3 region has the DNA TGTGCCAGCAGCTCGCAGTACACAGATACGCAGTATTTT.

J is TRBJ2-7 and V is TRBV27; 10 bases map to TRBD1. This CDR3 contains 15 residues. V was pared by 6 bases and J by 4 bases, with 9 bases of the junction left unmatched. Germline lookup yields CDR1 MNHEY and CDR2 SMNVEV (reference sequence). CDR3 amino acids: CASSPLRQGAYEQYF. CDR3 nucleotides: TGTGCCAGCAGCCCCCTCCGACAGGGGGCTTACGAGCAGTACTTC.

The CDR3 DNA is TGTGCCAGCAGGCACCGGGAGGATACGCAGTATTTT. The encoded protein is CASRHREDTQYF. The chain joins TRBV7-2 to TRBJ2-3; D perhaps matches TRBD2 (6 bases). CDR3 size: 12 residues. V was shortened by 6 bases and J by 6 bases, with 10 bases between the two germline ends. Per the germline V gene, CDR1 is SGHTA and CDR2 is FQGNSA.

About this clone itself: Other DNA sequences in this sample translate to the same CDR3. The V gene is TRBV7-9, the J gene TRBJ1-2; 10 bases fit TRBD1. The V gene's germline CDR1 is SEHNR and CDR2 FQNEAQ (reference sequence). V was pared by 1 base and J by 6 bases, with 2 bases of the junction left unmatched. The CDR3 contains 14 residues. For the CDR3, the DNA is TGTGCCAGCAGCTTAGGACAGGGGGCGGATGGCTACACCTTC. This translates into CASSLGQGADGYTF.

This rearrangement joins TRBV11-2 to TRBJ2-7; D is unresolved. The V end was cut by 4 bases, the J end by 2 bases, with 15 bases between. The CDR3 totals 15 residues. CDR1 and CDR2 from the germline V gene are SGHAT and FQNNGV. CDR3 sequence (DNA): TGTGCCAGCAGCTATTCGGTGTCATCTGCCTACGAGCAGTACTTC. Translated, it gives CASSYSVSSAYEQYF.

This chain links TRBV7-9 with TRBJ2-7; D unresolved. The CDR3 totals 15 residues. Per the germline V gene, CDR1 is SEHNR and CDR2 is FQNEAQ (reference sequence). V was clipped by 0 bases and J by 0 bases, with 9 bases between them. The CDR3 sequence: CASSLAGDISYEQYF. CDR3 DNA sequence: TGTGCCAGCAGCTTAGCGGGCGACATCTCCTACGAGCAGTACTTC.

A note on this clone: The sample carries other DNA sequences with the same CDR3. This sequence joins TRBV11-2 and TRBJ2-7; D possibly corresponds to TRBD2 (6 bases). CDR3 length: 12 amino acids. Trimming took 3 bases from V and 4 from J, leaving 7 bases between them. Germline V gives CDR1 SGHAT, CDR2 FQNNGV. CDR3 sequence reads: CASSFGGYEQYF. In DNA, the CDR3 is TGTGCCAGCAGCTTCGGGGGATACGAGCAGTACTTC.

Written as DNA, the CDR3 is TGCGCCAGCAGCCAAGTTAGCGGGGGAGAGACCCAGTACTTC. Translated: CASSQVSGGETQYF. The chain couples TRBV4-1 to TRBJ2-5; 9 nucleotides agree with TRBD2. Trimming cost V 1 base and J 4 bases; bases outside gene matches: 1. This CDR3 region has 14 residues. Germline CDR1 is MGHRA and CDR2 is YSYEKL.